This TCR beta chain is drawn from a study of T cell repertoires in cytomegalovirus infection. Study background: HLA-B-restricted CMV epitopes that are well studied, plus recently identified HLA-C-restricted ones, were used by the study. From public TCR beta signatures came an indication of both CMV infection and matching HLA type.

Points from the study as a whole: CMV-specific TCR beta clonotypes restricted by HLA-C were the ones dominating the ex vivo response. Using cumulative public TCR beta family frequency, the authors identified those who carried CMV together with the relevant HLA.

TCRdb used MiXCR to reprocess the reads, holding one entry per CDR3 protein. The sample records approximately 100,000 distinct CDR3 sequences, about 28% being singletons. This clonotype was detected ten times or more. The antigen is unknown. Trimming removed 2 bases from V and 3 bases from J, with 13 bases in between. CDR1 SGHVS and CDR2 FQNEAQ come from the germline V gene. This CDR3 is built from 15 residues. The chain recombines TRBV7-8 with TRBJ1-2, with D unclear. Sequenced material: CD8+ T cells from cultured PBMCs, taken from culture after CMV antigen stimulation. This sequence originates from a human donor in good health (CMV status not recorded). Some clones in this sample may be carry-over from other donors' samples. In DNA, the CDR3 is TGTGCCAGCAGCTTATTACTCCTTGGGGACTATGGCTACACCTTC. Translating gives CASSLLLLGDYGYTF.